This entry is about one T cell receptor (beta chain). Original data processing: How many nucleated cells were present was estimated from reference gene primer amplification. Only in-frame clones appear in the TCRdb table, and some are missing; sequencing was by immunoSEQ multiplex PCR. The D gene and trimming were derived from the DNA, and the V and J assignments and clone size from that table. Seen here are under 250,000 clones, 80% observed once, and the top ten hold 7% to 8.5%. These data come from a study of blood T cell repertoires in COVID-19. Whole-study context: COVID-19 samples, acute and convalescent, were from the United States, Italy and Spain. Sample material is recorded as cDNA or gDNA derived from T cells, B-cell-depleted T cells, or PBMCs.

V gave up 6 bases and J gave up 8 bases; unmatched junction bases: 10. CDR3 size: 15 residues. Germline V gene sequence: CDR1 MNHEY, CDR2 SVGAGI. The chain couples TRBV6-5 to TRBJ1-4, with 9 bases matching TRBD1. The TCR originated in an older woman with acute or convalescent COVID-19. The sequenced sample consisted of peripheral blood. The CDR3 DNA reads TGTGCCAGCAGCCGCTCGGGACAGGGATTAGAAAAACTGTTTTTT. It encodes CASSRSGQGLEKLFF.